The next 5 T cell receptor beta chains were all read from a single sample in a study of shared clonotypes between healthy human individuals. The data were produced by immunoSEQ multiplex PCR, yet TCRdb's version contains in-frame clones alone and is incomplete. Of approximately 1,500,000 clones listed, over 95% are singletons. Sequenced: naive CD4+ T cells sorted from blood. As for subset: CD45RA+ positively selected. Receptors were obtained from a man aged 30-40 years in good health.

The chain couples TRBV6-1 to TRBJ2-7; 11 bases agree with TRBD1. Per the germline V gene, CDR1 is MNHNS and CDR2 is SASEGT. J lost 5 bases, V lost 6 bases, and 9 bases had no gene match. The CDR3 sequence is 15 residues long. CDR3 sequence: CASSPNRDRGNEQYF. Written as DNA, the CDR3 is TGTGCCAGCAGCCCGAACCGGGACAGGGGGAACGAGCAGTACTTC.

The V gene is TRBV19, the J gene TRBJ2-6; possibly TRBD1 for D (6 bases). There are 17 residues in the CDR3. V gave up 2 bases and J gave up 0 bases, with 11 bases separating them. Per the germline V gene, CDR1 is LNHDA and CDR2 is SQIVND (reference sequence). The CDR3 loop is CASSIRQGLSGANVLTF. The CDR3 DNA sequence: TGTGCCAGTAGTATAAGGCAGGGGCTCTCTGGGGCCAACGTCCTGACTTTC.

The CDR3 DNA reads as TGTGCCAGCAGCCAACCGCCCGGGATGGTTCCAGAGACCCAGTACTTC. It translates to CASSQPPGMVPETQYF. The V and J genes are TRBV5-8 and TRBJ2-5; a possible D gene is TRBD2 (5 bases). This CDR3 spans 16 amino acids. The V end lost 4 bases, the J end lost 4 bases, and 20 bases lay between the germline ends. Germline values: CDR1 SGHTS, CDR2 YDEGEE.

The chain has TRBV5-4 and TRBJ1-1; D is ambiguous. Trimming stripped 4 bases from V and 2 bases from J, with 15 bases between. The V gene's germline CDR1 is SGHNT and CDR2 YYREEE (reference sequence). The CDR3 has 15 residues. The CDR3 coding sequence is TGTGCCAGCAGCCTATCCAAAATTGGTAACACTGAAGCTTTCTTT. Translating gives CASSLSKIGNTEAFF.

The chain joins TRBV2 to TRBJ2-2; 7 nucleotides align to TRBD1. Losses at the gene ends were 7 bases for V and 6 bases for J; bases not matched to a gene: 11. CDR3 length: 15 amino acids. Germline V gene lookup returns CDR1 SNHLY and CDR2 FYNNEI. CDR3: CASTARDRAAGELFF. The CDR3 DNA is TGTGCCAGCACCGCAAGAGACAGGGCGGCCGGGGAGCTGTTTTTT.